The 27 T cell receptor beta chains presented below share a single source sample, sequenced in a study of molecular identifiers for immune sequencing clone quantification. TCRdb re-derived calls from the PCR reads in MiXCR, one entry per CDR3 protein. The table includes 490,000 or so distinct CDR3 sequences, 25% detected once. The sample taken for sequencing was naive CD8+ T cells from blood, with Jurkat cell RNA spiked in. Subset indicated: FACS-sorted CD8+CD4-CCR7+CD45RA+ naive T cells. The receptors come from a human donor in good health. Some libraries in this study had Jurkat cell RNA spiked in.

V gene TRBV20-1 combines with J gene TRBJ2-7; D assignment may be TRBD1 or TRBD2 (5 bases each). Trimming took off 5 bases at V and 0 bases at J, with 11 bases between the two ends. The V gene's germline CDR1 is DFQATT and CDR2 SNEGSKA (reference sequence). This CDR3 spans 13 amino acids. CDR3 protein: CSARPRGSYEQYF. For the CDR3, the DNA is TGCAGTGCTCGTCCGAGGGGCTCCTACGAGCAGTACTTC.

The V call is TRBV7-6, the J call TRBJ2-1; 9 positions agree with TRBD2. V lost 4 bases, J lost 8 bases, and 15 bases stayed unmatched. Per germline, CDR1 SGHVS and CDR2 FNYEAQ. There are 17 residues in the CDR3. The CDR3 DNA is TGTGCCAGCAGCTATGATGAGGCGGGGGGGCCCCTGTATGAGCAGTTCTTC. Protein product: CASSYDEAGGPLYEQFF.

This clonotype occurred many times. The chain joins TRBV9 to TRBJ2-1, with D tentatively TRBD1 (6 bases). Trimming stripped 4 bases from V and 0 bases from J, with 20 bases between. Germline V CDR1 and CDR2: SGDLS, YYNGEE. The CDR3 consists of 18 residues. In nucleotides, the CDR3 is TGTGCCAGCAGCAATCTACAGGGCCCGTATAGCTCCTACAATGAGCAGTTCTTC. Residues: CASSNLQGPYSSYNEQFF.

There are a few counts of this clonotype. The rearrangement links TRBV2 to TRBJ2-3; D is unresolved. This CDR3 comprises 10 residues. V dropped 7 bases and J dropped 3 bases, with 2 bases sitting between them. CDR1 is SNHLY and CDR2 is FYNNEI in the germline V gene. The CDR3 nucleotides read TGTGCCAGCAAAACAGATACGCAGTATTTT. Translated: CASKTDTQYF.

This clonotype was observed a few times. The chain carries TRBV30 and TRBJ2-7; D possibly uses TRBD1 or TRBD2 (5 bases each). This CDR3 has 14 residues. Germline V CDR1 and CDR2: GTSNPN, SVGIG (reference sequence). The V end was cut by 1 base, the J end by 0 bases, with 10 bases between. The CDR3 loop is CAWSGGRGSYEQYF. The CDR3 DNA reads TGTGCCTGGAGTGGGGGACGGGGCTCCTACGAGCAGTACTTC. The whole variable domain, filled in from reference TRBV30 and TRBJ2-7, reads SQTIHQWPATLVQPVGSPLSLECTVEGTSNPNLYWYRQAAGRGLQLLFYSVGIGQISSEVPQNLSASRPQDRQFILSSKKLLLSDSGFYLCAWSGGRGSYEQYFGPGTRLTVT.

This clonotype was counted between two and nine times. The chain uses TRBV4-1 and TRBJ1-1; tentatively, D is TRBD1 (5 bases). Germline loops: CDR1 MGHRA, CDR2 YSYEKL. This CDR3 contains 15 residues. Trimming removed 5 bases from V and 1 base from J, with 14 bases in between. Here the CDR3 DNA reads TGCGCCAGCAGCTCCAGCCGGGGCACGAACACTGAAGCTTTCTTT. This encodes CASSSSRGTNTEAFF.

This chain's CDR3 is CAISGWREGPLEAQYF. CDR3 coding DNA: TGTGCCATCAGTGGATGGCGGGAGGGCCCTCTTGAGGCCCAGTACTTC. The chain employs TRBV10-3 and TRBJ2-5; TRBD2 matches 9 bases. This CDR3 contains 16 residues. Unmatched junction bases numbered 15, after V lost 4 bases and J lost 9 bases. CDR1 is ENHRY and CDR2 is SYGVKD in the germline V gene.

This clonotype was detected a few times. V usage is TRBV12-3 or TRBV12-4 and J usage is TRBJ1-5, with TRBD1 identical over 9 bases. With V trimmed by 6 bases and J by 5 bases, 5 bases remained unmatched. This CDR3 is built from 14 residues. The CDR3 sequence: CASREGQGHQPQHF. CDR3 coding DNA: TGTGCCAGCAGGGAGGGACAGGGCCATCAGCCCCAGCATTTT.

The gene calls are TRBV4-1 and TRBJ2-7; D is unresolved. Germline CDR1 MGHRA, CDR2 YSYEKL. The germline V and J ends were trimmed by 1 base and 0 bases, with 13 bases remaining between them. CDR3 length: 16 amino acids. The CDR3 loop is CASSQGTERASYEQYF. CDR3 sequence (DNA): TGCGCCAGCAGCCAAGGGACGGAGAGAGCCTCCTACGAGCAGTACTTC.

The table lists this clonotype with a few counts. The rearrangement joins TRBV30 to TRBJ2-3; 7 positions match TRBD2. Germline V gene sequence: CDR1 GTSNPN, CDR2 SVGIG (reference sequence). After removal of 4 bases from V and 2 bases from J, the junction contained 9 bases not matched to a gene. This CDR3 is 15 amino acids long. The CDR3 here is CAWNPGGSSTDTQYF. Here the CDR3 DNA reads TGTGCCTGGAATCCGGGCGGGAGTTCCACAGATACGCAGTATTTT.

The chain joins TRBV13 to TRBJ1-2; TRBD1 agrees at 8 bases. The germline V gene has CDR1 PRHDT and CDR2 FYEKMQ (reference sequence). There are 15 residues in the CDR3. Trimming cost V 4 bases and J 5 bases; bases outside gene matches: 9. The CDR3 is CASSSRTGFTYGYTF. The CDR3 nucleotides are TGTGCCAGCAGCTCCCGGACAGGGTTTACTTATGGCTACACCTTC.

The table lists this clonotype with many counts. The V call is TRBV29-1, the J call TRBJ2-7; 7 nucleotides agree with TRBD1. V lost 4 bases to trimming and J lost 2 bases; unmatched junction nucleotides: 5. The CDR3 has 13 amino acids. In germline, CDR1 is SQVTM, CDR2 ANQGSEA. CDR3 DNA: TGCAGCGTTGCCGGGACAGCGGCCTACGAGCAGTACTTC. Its protein product is CSVAGTAAYEQYF.

This clonotype was detected ten times or more. The chain joins TRBV20-1 to TRBJ1-5; perhaps TRBD1 as D (6 bases). CDR1 is DFQATT and CDR2 is SNEGSKA in the germline V gene (reference sequence). V was trimmed by 4 bases and J by 3 bases, leaving 7 bases between them. The CDR3 spans 12 residues. The CDR3 coding sequence is TGCAGTGCTACAGGGGACAATCAGCCCCAGCATTTT. Translating gives CSATGDNQPQHF.

This clonotype was picked up a small number of times. The CDR3 sequence is CASSWDLQVPQETQYF. CDR3 in DNA: TGCGCCAGCAGCTGGGATCTTCAGGTCCCCCAGGAGACCCAGTACTTC. This sequence joins TRBV5-1 and TRBJ2-5, with D unclear. This CDR3 has 16 amino acids. V was pared by 3 bases and J by 5 bases, with 20 bases between. CDR1 and CDR2 (germline): SGHRS, YFSETQ.

The chain is built from TRBV11-2 and TRBJ1-1; no clear D gene. The CDR3 length is 12 residues. Trimming stripped 4 bases from V and 6 bases from J, with 9 bases between. In germline, CDR1 is SGHAT, CDR2 FQNNGV. This chain's CDR3 is CASSSGRAEAFF. The CDR3 bases are TGTGCCAGCAGCTCCGGAAGGGCTGAAGCTTTCTTT.

A few counts support this clonotype. The chain links TRBV6-1 to TRBJ2-3, with 7 bases fitting TRBD2. The CDR3 covers 15 residues. Losses at the gene ends were 2 bases for V and 4 bases for J; bases not matched to a gene: 6. Germline CDR1 is MNHNS and CDR2 is SASEGT. The CDR3 region has the DNA TGTGCCAGCAGTGAATTTGAGGGAGGGGCAGATACGCAGTATTTT. It is translated as CASSEFEGGADTQYF.

The chain couples TRBV6-2 or TRBV6-3 to TRBJ2-3; 7 nucleotides line up with TRBD1. Trimming cost V 6 bases and J 6 bases; bases outside gene matches: 15. Germline loops: CDR1 MNHEY, CDR2 SVGEGT. This CDR3 region has 16 residues. The CDR3 loop is CASSRGPGQRPDTQYF. Written as DNA, the CDR3 is TGTGCCAGCAGCCGGGGTCCGGGACAGCGTCCGGATACGCAGTATTTT.

The rearrangement joins TRBV7-9 to TRBJ2-7; 7 positions agree with TRBD2. The CDR3 consists of 15 residues. The J segment lost 3 bases and the V segment lost 5 bases, leaving 10 bases of the junction unmatched. The germline V gene encodes CDR1 SEHNR and CDR2 FQNEAQ (reference sequence). The CDR3 DNA reads as TGTGCCAGCAGCGGGGAGGGACGGGGAAACTACGAGCAGTACTTC. Protein sequence: CASSGEGRGNYEQYF.

This clonotype appeared many times. This sequence joins TRBV4-3 and TRBJ2-1; 10 bases map to TRBD2. Germline lookup yields CDR1 LGHNA and CDR2 YSLEER. J lost 4 bases, V lost 0 bases, and 3 bases had no gene match. The CDR3 totals 16 residues. CDR3 protein: CASSQEASGGYNEQFF. CDR3 DNA sequence: TGCGCCAGCAGCCAAGAGGCTAGCGGGGGATACAATGAGCAGTTCTTC.

The V and J genes are TRBV4-1 and TRBJ2-7, with TRBD2 as a possible D gene (5 bases). This CDR3 region has 15 residues. In germline, CDR1 is MGHRA, CDR2 YSYEKL. With 8 bases removed from V and 4 bases from J, the gap between germline ends came to 21 bases. CDR3 nucleotides: TGCGCCAGCGGTCCGAGCGAGGGCCTGCGTTACGAGCAGTACTTC. Its translation is CASGPSEGLRYEQYF.

This clonotype was picked up a small number of times. V gene TRBV10-3 combines with J gene TRBJ1-1; a weak D match, TRBD1 (6 bases). Per germline, CDR1 ENHRY and CDR2 SYGVKD. Trimming left V 4 bases short and J 8 bases short, with 11 bases between. CDR3 length: 12 amino acids. The CDR3 sequence: CAISGGGVEAFF. In DNA, the CDR3 is TGTGCCATCAGTGGAGGGGGGGTAGAAGCTTTCTTT.

V gene TRBV6-2 or TRBV6-3 combines with J gene TRBJ1-1; D remains unclear. Per germline, CDR1 MNHEY and CDR2 SVGEGT. The germline V and J ends were trimmed by 2 bases and 0 bases, with 7 bases remaining between them. The CDR3 extends over 14 amino acids. CDR3 residues: CASSYVFMNTEAFF. For the CDR3, the DNA is TGTGCCAGCAGTTACGTATTCATGAACACTGAAGCTTTCTTT.

A few counts support this clonotype. This chain connects TRBV6-2 or TRBV6-3 to TRBJ2-3; tentatively, D is TRBD2 (5 bases). Germline loops: CDR1 MNHEY, CDR2 SVGEGT. Trimming stripped 0 bases from V and 2 bases from J, with 12 bases between. The CDR3 consists of 16 residues. Written as DNA, the CDR3 is TGTGCCAGCAGTTACTCGACCGGGATATACACAGATACGCAGTATTTT. Translating gives CASSYSTGIYTDTQYF.

This clonotype occurred many times. This chain uses TRBV27 with TRBJ2-3; D not resolved. Trimming pared 2 bases from V and 2 bases from J, leaving 5 bases between. This CDR3 is built from 13 residues. CDR1 and CDR2 from the germline V gene are MNHEY and SMNVEV (reference sequence). This CDR3 reads CASSLVFTDTQYF. The CDR3 bases are TGTGCCAGCAGTTTAGTTTTCACAGATACGCAGTATTTT.

This clonotype has just a few counts. V gene TRBV6-5 combines with J gene TRBJ2-7, with 12 bases identical to TRBD1. After removal of 6 bases from V and 5 bases from J, the junction contained 5 bases not matched to a gene. This CDR3 region has 14 residues. The germline CDR1 and CDR2 sequences are MNHEY and SVGAGI. CDR3 in amino acids: CASSGTGGVHEQYF. The CDR3 DNA sequence: TGTGCCAGCAGCGGGACAGGGGGCGTCCACGAGCAGTACTTC.

This clonotype was seen at least ten times. The rearrangement joins TRBV9 to TRBJ2-4; the D gene is possibly TRBD1 (6 bases). Germline lookup yields CDR1 SGDLS and CDR2 YYNGEE. The CDR3 is made up of 14 amino acids. Trimming pared 0 bases from V and 9 bases from J, leaving 13 bases between. This chain's CDR3 is CASSVETGPGIQYF. CDR3 DNA sequence: TGTGCCAGCAGCGTAGAGACAGGTCCTGGCATTCAGTACTTC.

With regard to this clonotype: This may be a read error: a much more frequent sequence differs by one nucleotide. The chain is built from TRBV10-3 and TRBJ1-1; D unclear. CDR1 and CDR2 (germline): ENHRY, SYGVKD. V gave up 4 bases and J gave up 10 bases, with 16 bases separating them. The CDR3 sequence is 13 residues long. The CDR3 nucleotides read TGTGCCATCAGTGGGTCCCCAGGATTAGGAGCTTTCTTT. Translating gives CAISGSPGLGAFF.